A single sample is the source of the 5 T cell receptor beta chains below, sequenced in a study of cytomegalovirus exposure and HLA in healthy donors. The PCR employed 60 Vbeta primers together with 13 Jbeta primers. Assay used: immunoSEQ multiplex PCR; TCRdb lists only in-frame clones, some missing. The sample lists approximately 210,000 clones; approximately 79% were seen once. Sequenced input: PBMCs. These receptors all stem from a girl aged 10 to 17 in good health and CMV-seropositive.

This clone was observed a few times. The genes are TRBV25-1 and TRBJ1-1; 9 bases are shared with TRBD1. J gave up 1 base and V 4 bases, and 7 bases lay outside the gene matches. Germline V lookup: CDR1 MGHDK, CDR2 SYGVNS. This CDR3 comprises 16 residues. The DNA of the CDR3 is TGTGCCAGCAGTGCACCACCGGGACAGGGGAACACTGAAGCTTTCTTT. This translates into CASSAPPGQGNTEAFF.

The rearrangement joins TRBV19 to TRBJ2-7, with 11 bases fitting TRBD1. Losses at the gene ends were 3 bases for V and 0 bases for J; bases not matched to a gene: 1. The length of the CDR3 is 15 residues. Germline CDR1 LNHDA, CDR2 SQIVND (reference sequence). Written as DNA, the CDR3 is TGTGCCAGTAGTATGGGGACAGGGGGCTCCTACGAGCAGTACTTC. Its protein product is CASSMGTGGSYEQYF. The whole variable domain, remainder taken from reference TRBV19 and TRBJ2-7, is DGGITQSPKYLFRKEGQNVTLSCEQNLNHDAMYWYRQDPGQGLRLIYYSQIVNDFQKGDIAEGYSVSREKKESFPLTVTSAQKNPTAFYLCASSMGTGGSYEQYFGPGTRLTVT.

This clone appeared a single time. V is TRBV6-1 and J is TRBJ1-6; D is unclear. Germline values: CDR1 MNHNS, CDR2 SASEGT. This CDR3 is built from 12 residues. Trimming shortened V by 4 bases and J by 7 bases, and 5 bases separated the two germline ends. The CDR3 DNA reads as TGTGCCAGCAGTGCTGCGAATTCACCCCTCCACTTT. This codes for CASSAANSPLHF.

The CDR3 sequence is CASTFGGPVSGELFF. The CDR3 nucleotides are TGTGCCAGTACCTTCGGAGGTCCGGTGTCCGGGGAGCTGTTTTTT. The chain has TRBV19 and TRBJ2-2; D might be TRBD2 (5 bases). The CDR3 has 15 residues. Deletions cut 7 bases from V and 6 bases from J, with 18 bases between. Germline loops: CDR1 LNHDA, CDR2 SQIVND (reference sequence).

The genes are TRBV7-2 and TRBJ1-6, with 8 nucleotides matching TRBD1. Germline CDR1 reads SGHTA; CDR2 reads FQGNSA. This CDR3 spans 13 amino acids. The J segment lost 10 bases and the V segment lost 3 bases, leaving 2 bases of the junction unmatched. The CDR3 protein is CASSLDRVSPLHF. DNA for the CDR3: TGTGCCAGCAGCTTGGACAGGGTCTCACCCCTCCACTTT.